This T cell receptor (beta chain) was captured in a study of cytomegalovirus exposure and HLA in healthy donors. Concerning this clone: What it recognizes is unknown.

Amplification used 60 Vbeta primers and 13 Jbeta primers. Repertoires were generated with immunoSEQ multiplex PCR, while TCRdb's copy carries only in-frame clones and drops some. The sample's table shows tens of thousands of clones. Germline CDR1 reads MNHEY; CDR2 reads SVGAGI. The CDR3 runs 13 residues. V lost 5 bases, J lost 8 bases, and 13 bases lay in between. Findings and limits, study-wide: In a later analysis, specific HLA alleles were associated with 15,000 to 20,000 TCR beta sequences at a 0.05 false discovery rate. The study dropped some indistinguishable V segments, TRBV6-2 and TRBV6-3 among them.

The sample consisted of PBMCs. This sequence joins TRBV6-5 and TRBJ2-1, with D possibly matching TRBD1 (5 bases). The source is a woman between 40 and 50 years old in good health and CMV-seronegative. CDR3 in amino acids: CASSGALNHEQFF. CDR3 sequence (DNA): TGTGCCAGCAGTGGGGCGTTAAACCATGAGCAGTTCTTC.